The rows below give T cell receptor beta chains drawn from one sample of a study of response to subunit inactivated influenza vaccine. TCRdb analysed the RT-PCR reads with MiXCR anew, one entry per CDR3 protein. The sample lists over 800,000 distinct CDR3 sequences, approximately 22% occurring once. Sequencing used PBMCs from blood, obtained about 5 days after vaccination. These receptors were collected from a man aged 45-65 years who received an inactivated influenza vaccine. Each CDR3 is given with its conserved first and last residue. Fields, in order: clone size, J gene, D gene, V gene, CDR3 DNA, CDR3 protein. D genes are given only for firm matches. Size tells how often a clone was seen (once, few, many) or the class of an expanded clone, and some rows leave it out.

>NA|TRBJ2-7|NA|TRBV12-3/TRBV12-4
TGTGCCAGCAGCGGGAGTAGCGCAGCCCTCTACGAGCAGTACTTC
CASSGSSAALYEQYF
>NA|TRBJ2-7|TRBD2|TRBV12-3/TRBV12-4
TGTGCCGGCAGTTTCACTAGCGGGAGCTACGAGCAGTACTTC
CAGSFTSGSYEQYF
>NA|TRBJ1-1|NA|TRBV7-8
TGTGCCAGCAGCTTACAGGGTTTCGGAAGCACTGAAGCTTTCTTT
CASSLQGFGSTEAFF
>few|TRBJ1-5|NA|TRBV7-2
TGTGCCAGCAGTTACAGGAATCAGCCCCAGCATTTT
CASSYRNQPQHF
>NA|TRBJ1-2|NA|TRBV20-1
TGCAGTGCTAGGGAGGGACACACCTATGGCTACACCTTC
CSAREGHTYGYTF
>NA|TRBJ2-1|NA|TRBV6-1
TGTGCCAGCAGTGATATGTGGACAGATTATCACAATGAGCAGTTCTTC
CASSDMWTDYHNEQFF
>NA|TRBJ2-3|TRBD2|TRBV5-1
TGCGCCAGCAGCTTGGGTGGACTAGTCACAGATACGCAGTATTTT
CASSLGGLVTDTQYF
>NA|TRBJ1-2|TRBD1|TRBV27
TGTGCCAGCAGTGTCCGGACAGGGGACCGCTATGGCTACACCTTC
CASSVRTGDRYGYTF
>few|TRBJ2-7|NA|TRBV20-1
TGCAGTGCTAGAGAGCTAGGGTCCTACGAGCAGTACTTC
CSARELGSYEQYF
>NA|TRBJ2-4|TRBD2|TRBV7-2
TGTGCCAGCAGCCCTTCTAGCGGGAGGGTAGCCAAAAACATTCAGTACTTC
CASSPSSGRVAKNIQYF
>many|TRBJ1-5|NA|TRBV7-9
TGTGCCAGCAGCCTAGGGGTTGGCAATCAGCCCCAGCATTTT
CASSLGVGNQPQHF
>NA|TRBJ1-1|TRBD1|TRBV28
TGTGCCAGCAGTTTCCAGGGGGCGGTCACTGAAGCTTTCTTT
CASSFQGAVTEAFF
>NA|TRBJ1-5|NA|TRBV6-2/TRBV6-3
TGTGCCAGCAGTTATAGGGACTCGAGCAATCAGCCCCAGCATTTT
CASSYRDSSNQPQHF
>few|TRBJ2-7|NA|TRBV7-8
TGTGCCAGCAGCTTAGCACGGACAGCGGACTACGAGCAGTACTTC
CASSLARTADYEQYF
>few|TRBJ1-1|NA|TRBV20-1
TGCAGTGCTAGTAACAGGGTATCTGAAGCTTTCTTT
CSASNRVSEAFF
>few|TRBJ2-5|NA|TRBV12-3/TRBV12-4
TGTGCCAGCAGTCCCGGGTGGACCCAGTACTTC
CASSPGWTQYF
>few|TRBJ1-4|TRBD1|TRBV12-3/TRBV12-4
TGTGCCAGCAGTTCGACAGGGGGCGGATATGAAAAACTGTTTTTT
CASSSTGGGYEKLFF
>NA|TRBJ2-5|NA|TRBV29-1
TGCAGCGTTGAAGACAGTCCACAGTACTTC
CSVEDSPQYF
>NA|TRBJ2-7|TRBD1|TRBV10-3
TGTGCCATCAGTGATCAACCGGGACAGGGTCTCTACGAGCAGTACTTC
CAISDQPGQGLYEQYF
>NA|TRBJ2-2|TRBD1|TRBV7-8
TGTGCCAGCAGCATATCGACAGGGAACGGTGCCGGGGAGCTGTTTTTT
CASSISTGNGAGELFF
>NA|TRBJ1-1|NA|TRBV7-2
TGTGCCAGCAGCTTAAGTTGGGGCGGTGGCACTGAAGCTTTCTTT
CASSLSWGGGTEAFF
>NA|TRBJ2-1|TRBD2|TRBV7-2
TGTGCCAGCAGCTCCCCTAGCGGGAGTAATGAGCAGTTCTTC
CASSSPSGSNEQFF
>NA|TRBJ2-3|NA|TRBV25-1
TGTGCCAGCGAAAGGGGTGTCACAGATACGCAGTATTTT
CASERGVTDTQYF
>NA|TRBJ1-2|NA|TRBV18
TGTGCCAGCTCACCGACAGTCCAAAAAGACCTCGGTGGCTACACCTTC
CASSPTVQKDLGGYTF
>many|TRBJ2-4|TRBD1|TRBV6-5
TGTGCCAGCAGTTACCCGGATCGACAGGGAAGGGACATTCAGTACTTC
CASSYPDRQGRDIQYF
>few|TRBJ2-1|NA|TRBV20-1
TGCAGTGCTCCTCGAACAAGCAATGAGCAGTTCTTC
CSAPRTSNEQFF
>NA|TRBJ2-3|TRBD1|TRBV11-2
TGTGCCAGCAGCACCCATCAAGTGGGACAGGGGCGCACAGATACGCAGTATTTT
CASSTHQVGQGRTDTQYF
>NA|TRBJ1-6|TRBD1|TRBV6-5
TGTGCCAGCAGTTACCAGACAGGGGGAGGTTCACCCCTCCACTTT
CASSYQTGGGSPLHF
>many|TRBJ2-7|NA|TRBV18
TGTGCCAGCTCACCGCCAGGGAACGAGCAGTACTTC
CASSPPGNEQYF
>few|TRBJ2-3|NA|TRBV11-2
TGTGCCAGCAGCTTATTCCTCCGACAGACCCTCACAGATACGCAGTATTTT
CASSLFLRQTLTDTQYF
>many|TRBJ2-1|NA|TRBV20-1
TGCAGTGCTCCAGACGGGGGCGGCTGGGGTAGTGAGCAGTTCTTC
CSAPDGGGWGSEQFF
>few|TRBJ1-4|NA|TRBV29-1
TGCAGCGTTTTTAGTGAAAAACTGTTTTTT
CSVFSEKLFF
>NA|TRBJ2-3|NA|TRBV20-1
TGCAGTGCTAGACGTGTGGGGGGCAAAGATACGCAGTATTTT
CSARRVGGKDTQYF
>NA|TRBJ2-5|NA|TRBV3-1
TGTGCCAGCAGCCAAGAGTGGGGATTAGGAGAGACCCAGTACTTC
CASSQEWGLGETQYF
>NA|TRBJ2-7|NA|TRBV3-1
TGTGCCAGCAGCCAATCAGTGTATAACTACGAGCAGTACTTC
CASSQSVYNYEQYF
>NA|TRBJ2-7|TRBD2|TRBV20-1
TGCAGTGCTAGAGATCTGGCTAGCGGGCTCCACGAGCAGTACTTC
CSARDLASGLHEQYF
>NA|TRBJ1-2|NA|TRBV5-1
TGCGCCAGCAGCTTAAGATCTAACTATGGCTACACCTTC
CASSLRSNYGYTF
>NA|TRBJ1-3|NA|TRBV12-3/TRBV12-4
TGTGCCAGCAGTCCTTTGGACGTGAGCTCTGGAAACACCATATATTTT
CASSPLDVSSGNTIYF
>few|TRBJ2-1|TRBD2|TRBV20-1
TGCAGTGCTAGAGAGGATGGCCTAGCGGGAGGTAGGGCCTACAATGAGCAGTTCTTC
CSAREDGLAGGRAYNEQFF
>few|TRBJ2-5|TRBD1|TRBV7-2
TGTGCCAGCAGCATCCTCGACAGGGTCGGAGAGACCCAGTACTTC
CASSILDRVGETQYF
>few|TRBJ2-7|NA|TRBV12-3/TRBV12-4
TGTGCCAGCCGAGCGGGACAGTCCTCCCCCTCGGACTACGAGCAGTACTTC
CASRAGQSSPSDYEQYF
>NA|TRBJ1-5|TRBD1|TRBV18
TGTGCCAGCTCAGCAGGGGGTAACAATCAGCCCCAGCATTTT
CASSAGGNNQPQHF
>few|TRBJ2-7|NA|TRBV11-2
TGTGCCAGCAGTCATAGAGATACAGGTGGGAGAGAGCAGTACTTC
CASSHRDTGGREQYF
>NA|TRBJ2-5|NA|TRBV7-2
TGTGCCAGCAGCTTTTACAGAGACCAAGAGACCCAGTACTTC
CASSFYRDQETQYF
>NA|TRBJ2-7|NA|TRBV3-1
TGTGCCAGCAGCCAAGCCGCAGGGAGAATACAGTACTTC
CASSQAAGRIQYF
>NA|TRBJ2-5|TRBD1|TRBV7-2
TGTGCCAGCAGCTTAGGGAAGACAGGGGGCCAAGAGACCCAGTACTTC
CASSLGKTGGQETQYF
>NA|TRBJ1-2|NA|TRBV7-9
TGTGCCAGCAGCTTAGAGGCCAGCCTCTATGGCTACACCTTC
CASSLEASLYGYTF
>few|TRBJ1-2|NA|TRBV10-2
TGCGCCAGCAGTGAGTCAGTCCGGCGGGGCTATGGCTACACCTTC
CASSESVRRGYGYTF
>NA|TRBJ2-1|NA|TRBV29-1
TGCAGCGTTTGGTTAGGAGGCAATGAGCAGTTCTTC
CSVWLGGNEQFF
>many|TRBJ2-3|NA|TRBV12-3/TRBV12-4
TGTGCCAGCAGCCACAGGGCTATCGCGGGATTCACAGATACGCAGTATTTT
CASSHRAIAGFTDTQYF
>few|TRBJ2-5|NA|TRBV20-1
TGCAGCGGAACGGGGGCCGCACAAGAGACCCAGTACTTC
CSGTGAAQETQYF